Shown below are 23 T cell receptor beta chains from a single sample sequenced in a study of blood T cell repertoires in COVID-19. The data were produced by immunoSEQ multiplex PCR, yet TCRdb's version contains in-frame clones alone and is incomplete. The data hold under 200,000 clones, with around four fifths observed a single time. The sequencing input was PBMCs or T cells enriched from blood (not recorded which). These receptors all stem from a woman between 45 and 65 years old in a cohort exposed to, infected with or recovered from COVID-19 (not recorded which).

The V and J genes are TRBV7-8 and TRBJ2-7; D perhaps matches TRBD2 (6 bases). V was shortened by 4 bases and J by 1 base, with 11 bases between the two germline ends. This CDR3 comprises 14 residues. Germline V lookup: CDR1 SGHVS, CDR2 FQNEAQ. The DNA of the CDR3 is TGTGCCAGCAGCTACCCCGGGGGATCCTACGAGCAGTACTTC. It translates to CASSYPGGSYEQYF.

The chain couples TRBV7-2 to TRBJ2-7; 7 nucleotides line up with TRBD1. V gave up 5 bases and J gave up 5 bases; unmatched junction bases: 9. This CDR3 has 14 amino acids. Germline V gene data show CDR1 as SGHTA and CDR2 as FQGNSA. The CDR3 nucleotides are TGTGCCAGCAGCCGCACAGGGGAGCTGGACGAGCAGTACTTC. Its translation: CASSRTGELDEQYF.

The rearrangement uses TRBV28 and TRBJ1-3, with a tentative D call TRBD1 (5 bases). V lost 6 bases to trimming and J lost 9 bases, with 18 bases between them. Germline loops: CDR1 MDHEN, CDR2 SYDVKM. This CDR3 is 14 amino acids long. The CDR3 DNA follows: TGTGCCAGCAGCGCCCCGGCAGGGCAATCCACCATATATTTT. Translation: CASSAPAGQSTIYF.

The V call is TRBV7-8, the J call TRBJ2-1; 9 nucleotides agree with TRBD2. With 4 bases clipped from V and 6 bases from J, the junction kept 19 bases outside the gene matches. Looked up from germline, CDR1 is SGHVS and CDR2 is FQNEAQ. The CDR3 is 19 amino acids. CDR3 in DNA: TGTGCCAGCAGCTCGACCGGGCTAGCGGGGCCAATTGGTTCCAATGAGCAGTTCTTC. As protein: CASSSTGLAGPIGSNEQFF.

The chain recombines TRBV12-3 or TRBV12-4 with TRBJ1-5, with TRBD1 as a possible D gene (5 bases). This CDR3 comprises 13 residues. V lost 3 bases and J 6 bases, leaving 9 bases between the germline ends. The CDR3 loop reads CASSFGGVQPQHF. DNA for the CDR3: TGTGCCAGCAGTTTTGGGGGGGTTCAGCCCCAGCATTTT.

The chain combines TRBV6-2 or TRBV6-3 with TRBJ2-5; TRBD1 aligns across 7 bases. This CDR3 is built from 14 residues. Germline values: CDR1 MNHEY, CDR2 SVGEGT. With V trimmed by 1 base and J by 3 bases, 2 bases remained unmatched. The CDR3 loop reads CASSYWTGKETQYF. As DNA, the CDR3 is TGTGCCAGCAGTTACTGGACAGGAAAAGAGACCCAGTACTTC.

In this sample, this clone turned up once. This chain uses TRBV2 with TRBJ1-2; TRBD1 might be the D (6 bases). The CDR3 is made up of 15 amino acids. Germline V gene data show CDR1 as SNHLY and CDR2 as FYNNEI. V was shortened by 4 bases and J by 5 bases, with 17 bases between the two germline ends. DNA for the CDR3: TGTGCCAGCAGTGGCACAGGGTCCATTAGGTATGGCTACACCTTC. Amino acid sequence: CASSGTGSIRYGYTF.

The chain carries TRBV27 and TRBJ2-2; TRBD1 aligns across 9 bases. The CDR3 spans 16 residues. Trimming removed 3 bases from V and 5 bases from J; junction bases left unmatched: 7. CDR1 and CDR2 from the germline V gene are MNHEY and SMNVEV (reference sequence). The CDR3: CASSLFSGTGTGELFF. CDR3 nucleotides: TGTGCCAGCAGTTTGTTTTCAGGGACAGGGACCGGGGAGCTGTTTTTT.

The chain uses TRBV19 and TRBJ1-5; unclear D gene. V was cut by 6 bases and J by 0 bases, with 9 bases left in between. Germline values: CDR1 LNHDA, CDR2 SQIVND (reference sequence). The CDR3 spans 14 residues. The CDR3 region is CASSMGVSNQPQHF. The CDR3 DNA follows: TGTGCCAGTAGCATGGGCGTTAGCAATCAGCCCCAGCATTTT. The variable domain in full, completed from reference TRBV19 and TRBJ1-5, reads DGGITQSPKYLFRKEGQNVTLSCEQNLNHDAMYWYRQDPGQGLRLIYYSQIVNDFQKGDIAEGYSVSREKKESFPLTVTSAQKNPTAFYLCASSMGVSNQPQHFGDGTRLSIL.

This clone was counted a few times. The chain links TRBV27 to TRBJ2-2; no clear D. Germline V CDR1 and CDR2: MNHEY, SMNVEV (reference sequence). The CDR3 consists of 12 residues. With 10 bases removed from V and 8 bases from J, the gap between germline ends came to 14 bases. The CDR3 DNA follows: TGTGCCACCAAAGCCCCTCCGGGGGAGCTGTTTTTT. Protein product: CATKAPPGELFF.

CDR3 sequence: CSASWAPGAFF. The DNA for the CDR3 is TGCAGTGCTAGTTGGGCGCCCGGAGCTTTCTTT. The chain links TRBV20-1 to TRBJ1-1, with D unclear. Germline V gives CDR1 DFQATT, CDR2 SNEGSKA (reference sequence). V dropped 3 bases and J dropped 10 bases, with 12 bases sitting between them. The CDR3 consists of 11 residues.

The rearrangement links TRBV27 to TRBJ2-3, with 8 nucleotides matching TRBD1. Germline loops: CDR1 MNHEY, CDR2 SMNVEV (reference sequence). This CDR3 comprises 15 residues. Trimming at V came to 4 bases and at J to 9 bases, leaving 12 bases not matched to a gene. CDR3 residues: CASSSVDRGVLTQYF. The CDR3 nucleotides are TGTGCCAGCAGTTCCGTCGACAGGGGTGTTCTAACGCAGTATTTT.

The V and J genes are TRBV7-9 and TRBJ2-7; 7 bases line up with TRBD2. Germline V gene data show CDR1 as SEHNR and CDR2 as FQNEAQ (reference sequence). The CDR3 extends over 16 amino acids. Trimming cost V 2 bases and J 6 bases; bases outside gene matches: 13. The CDR3, as DNA: TGTGCCAGCAGCTTATTACTAGGCGGGAGAGTTGTCGAGCAGTACTTC. It specifies CASSLLLGGRVVEQYF.

The V and J genes are TRBV5-8 and TRBJ2-1; 7 bases match TRBD1. The germline V gene encodes CDR1 SGHTS and CDR2 YDEGEE. Trimming removed 4 bases from V and 0 bases from J; junction bases left unmatched: 7. The CDR3 is 16 amino acids. CDR3: CASSTRQGSSYNEQFF. CDR3 sequence (DNA): TGTGCCAGCAGCACCCGACAGGGCAGCTCCTACAATGAGCAGTTCTTC.

The V and J genes are TRBV7-2 and TRBJ1-3; D gene uncertain. Trimming took 2 bases from V and 0 from J, leaving 11 bases between them. The CDR3 spans 16 residues. Germline V lookup: CDR1 SGHTA, CDR2 FQGNSA. This CDR3 reads CASSLPGRISGNTIYF. DNA for the CDR3: TGTGCCAGCAGCTTACCTGGCCGAATCTCTGGAAACACCATATATTTT.

This CDR3 is CASSLDSGPGNTIYF. The DNA of the CDR3 is TGCGCCAGCAGCTTGGATTCCGGTCCTGGAAACACCATATATTTT. The chain carries TRBV5-1 and TRBJ1-3; the D is unclear. CDR3 length equals 15 residues. With 0 bases removed from V and 2 bases from J, the gap between germline ends came to 9 bases. Looked up from germline, CDR1 is SGHRS and CDR2 is YFSETQ.

The chain employs TRBV5-1 and TRBJ2-1, with D maybe TRBD2 (6 bases). The V end was cut by 4 bases, the J end by 7 bases, with 21 bases between. The CDR3 spans 16 residues. In germline, CDR1 is SGHRS, CDR2 YFSETQ. The CDR3: CASSPRGDSDGNEQFF. CDR3 in DNA: TGCGCCAGCAGCCCGCGGGGAGACAGCGACGGGAATGAGCAGTTCTTC.

The chain combines TRBV19 with TRBJ1-1; D may be TRBD1 (5 bases). Germline values: CDR1 LNHDA, CDR2 SQIVND (reference sequence). Deletions cut 1 base from V and 0 bases from J, with 12 bases between. CDR3 length equals 16 residues. The CDR3 DNA sequence: TGTGCCAGTAGTATAGTCAGGGATTATATGAACACTGAAGCTTTCTTT. As protein: CASSIVRDYMNTEAFF.

V gene TRBV6-1 combines with J gene TRBJ1-5; no clear D gene. Germline V gene sequence: CDR1 MNHNS, CDR2 SASEGT. The V end was cut by 3 bases, the J end by 6 bases, with 18 bases between. This CDR3 is 16 amino acids long. The CDR3 sequence is CASSESPFGGTQPQHF. In DNA, the CDR3 is TGTGCCAGCAGTGAGAGTCCTTTTGGCGGCACTCAGCCCCAGCATTTT.

The V and J genes are TRBV2 and TRBJ2-2; TRBD1 matches 11 bases. The germline V gene encodes CDR1 SNHLY and CDR2 FYNNEI. J was trimmed by 2 bases and V by 7 bases; bases with no gene match: 3. The CDR3 contains 15 residues. CDR3 sequence reads: CASKGQGVNTGELFF. The DNA of the CDR3 is TGTGCCAGCAAGGGACAGGGGGTCAACACCGGGGAGCTGTTTTTT.

There are a few counts of this clone. CDR3 sequence reads: CASSSGLAEQFF. DNA for the CDR3: TGTGCCAGCAGCTCGGGACTAGCGGAGCAGTTCTTC. V and J are TRBV7-9 and TRBJ2-1; 10 bases are shared with TRBD2. V dropped 4 bases and J dropped 10; count of bases not matched to a gene: 1. CDR3 size: 12 residues. Germline V CDR1 and CDR2: SEHNR, FQNEAQ (reference sequence).

The chain combines TRBV27 with TRBJ2-3; tentative D call: TRBD2 (5 bases). Germline V gene data show CDR1 as MNHEY and CDR2 as SMNVEV (reference sequence). The V end was cut by 3 bases, the J end by 1 base, with 11 bases between. CDR3 size: 15 residues. In DNA form, the CDR3 reads TGTGCCAGCAGTTTGATACTAGAGGGCACAGATACGCAGTATTTT. Translated, it gives CASSLILEGTDTQYF.

This chain connects TRBV19 to TRBJ2-3; D remains unclear. Germline V gives CDR1 LNHDA, CDR2 SQIVND (reference sequence). The V gene lost 1 base and the J gene lost 2 bases, with 13 bases spanning the gap. There are 16 residues in the CDR3. CDR3 sequence: CASSIGPELLTDTQYF. The CDR3 DNA reads TGTGCCAGTAGTATAGGTCCCGAGTTGCTCACAGATACGCAGTATTTT.